Described below is a single TCR beta chain sequence and its context. The sample belongs to a study of blood T cell repertoires in COVID-19. About the study: Researchers got acute and convalescent COVID-19 samples from the United States, Italy and Spain. The analysed material was cDNA or gDNA that came from T cells, B-cell-depleted T cells, or PBMCs.

This table comes from immunoSEQ multiplex PCR, and its TCRdb copy is limited to in-frame clones, with some not included. The data show roughly 190,000 clones, with around 84% seen just once and 15% to 20% held by the top ten. The source of this sequence is a human donor in a cohort sampled during active COVID-19. Material for sequencing was peripheral blood.

CDR3 sequence: CASSFSGTGVSEAFF. CDR3 bases: TGTGCCAGCAGCTTCTCCGGGACAGGGGTTTCTGAAGCTTTCTTT. The rearrangement uses TRBV7-6 and TRBJ1-1; TRBD1 agrees at 10 bases. CDR1 and CDR2 (germline): SGHVS, FNYEAQ. This CDR3 spans 15 amino acids. Trimming took 3 bases from V and 6 from J; bases not matched to a gene: 7. The variable domain in full, completed from reference TRBV7-6 and TRBJ1-1, reads GAGVSQSPRYKVTKRGQDVALRCDPISGHVSLYWYRQALGQGPEFLTYFNYEAQQDKSGLPNDRFSAERPEGSISTLTIQRTEQRDSAMYRCASSFSGTGVSEAFFGQGTRLTVV.